Listed below are T cell receptor beta chains from one sample, sequenced in a study of ipilimumab plus nivolumab after autologous stem cell transplantation. The protocol was immunoSEQ multiplex PCR, while the TCRdb copy is restricted to in-frame clones and leaves out a portion. The sample lists tens of thousands of clones; under 75% were seen once. Sequenced here: PBMCs, sampled in a trial of ipilimumab plus nivolumab as post-transplant consolidation. All receptors derive from a male donor with diffuse large B-cell lymphoma. CDR3s include the opening cysteine and the closing phenylalanine or tryptophan. Fields, in order: clone size, V gene, D gene, J gene, CDR3 DNA, CDR3 protein. A D gene is named only where the DNA matches it firmly. For some rows the clone size is stated as once, few or many, or as a class when expanded; others skip it.

>.|TRBV30|.|TRBJ2-5
TGTGCCTGGAGTGTACAAGTAGGGTTCGGTGAGACCCAGTACTTC
CAWSVQVGFGETQYF
>.|TRBV4-2|TRBD2|TRBJ2-7
TGTGCCAGCAGCCAAGTCGGGCTAGCGGGAGGCTTTCAGAACGAGCAGTACTTC
CASSQVGLAGGFQNEQYF
>.|TRBV5-4|TRBD2|TRBJ2-1
TGTGCCAGCAGCTTGAAACTAGCGGGAGGTGTAAATGAGCAGTTCTTC
CASSLKLAGGVNEQFF
>.|TRBV19|.|TRBJ2-1
TGTGCCAGTAGTACGGACCCAAGCTCCTACAATGAGCAGTTCTTC
CASSTDPSSYNEQFF
>few|TRBV5-1|TRBD2|TRBJ2-2
TGCGCCAGCAGCTTAGCGGGACCGAGGGCCGGGGAGCTGTTTTTT
CASSLAGPRAGELFF
>.|TRBV25-1|.|TRBJ1-1
TGTGCCAGCAGTGAATTCGGCAGGGCGACTGAAGCTTTCTTT
CASSEFGRATEAFF
>.|TRBV7-8|TRBD2|TRBJ2-1
TGTGCCAGCAGCAGTAGCTGGGGCGGGAGGGAGCAGTTCTTC
CASSSSWGGREQFF
>.|TRBV9|TRBD1|TRBJ1-4
TGTGCCAGCAGCGTCCTTGGACAGGGTGGTGAAAAACTGTTTTTT
CASSVLGQGGEKLFF
>.|TRBV6-1|TRBD1|TRBJ1-2
TGTGCCAGCAGTGGAGGGGGCGATAACTATGGCTACACCTTC
CASSGGGDNYGYTF
>once|TRBV5-1|TRBD2|TRBJ2-2
TGCGCCAGCAGATTCGGACTAGCGGCGAACACCGGGGAGCTGTTTTTT
CASRFGLAANTGELFF
>few|TRBV7-8|.|TRBJ1-3
TGTGCCAGCAGCTTATTTTCAGGGTCTGGAAACACCATATATTTT
CASSLFSGSGNTIYF
>.|TRBV18|.|TRBJ2-7
TGTGCCAGCTCACCGAGTCTGAACTACGAGCAGTACTTC
CASSPSLNYEQYF
>.|TRBV19|.|TRBJ2-2
TGTGCCAGTACCCCGAGAGGGGGTTCGAACACCGGGGAGCTGTTTTTT
CASTPRGGSNTGELFF
>.|TRBV11-2|.|TRBJ2-5
TGTGCCAGCAGCTTAAGTGGTACCCCGTACTTC
CASSLSGTPYF
>.|TRBV7-7|.|TRBJ2-7
TGTGCTAGCAGCTTAGTACCCGGGGGCGAGCAGTACTTC
CASSLVPGGEQYF
>few|TRBV18|TRBD2|TRBJ2-1
TGTGCCAGCTCACCAGGTAGCGGGGGGTCCCCAAGCTCCTACAATGAGCAGTTCTTC
CASSPGSGGSPSSYNEQFF
>once|TRBV30|.|TRBJ1-2
TGTGCCTGGGCCGGGGCGGTCTCTAACTATGGCTACACCTTC
CAWAGAVSNYGYTF
>.|TRBV5-1|TRBD1|TRBJ1-2
TGCGCCAGCAGCCCAACGGACAGGGGCGGCTATGGCTACACCTTC
CASSPTDRGGYGYTF
>.|TRBV30|.|TRBJ2-1
TGTGCCTGGAGTGTACAGGGAGGGAACAATGAGCAGTTCTTC
CAWSVQGGNNEQFF
>.|TRBV20-1|.|TRBJ2-1
TGCAGTGCTAGGATGGAAGAGCAGTTCTTC
CSARMEEQFF
>.|TRBV28|TRBD2|TRBJ2-7
TGTGCCAGCAGCCAATCCGGGACTAGCGCAGCCGAGCAGTACTTC
CASSQSGTSAAEQYF
>.|TRBV5-1|.|TRBJ1-2
TGCGCCAGCAGCTTGAGAGTGGCGGAAGGCTACACCTTC
CASSLRVAEGYTF
>few|TRBV7-8|.|TRBJ1-3
TGTGCCAGCAGCTTCGGGGCAAGCTCTGGAAACACCATATATTTT
CASSFGASSGNTIYF
>.|TRBV7-9|TRBD2|TRBJ2-1
TGTGCCAGCAGCTTTCTAGCGGCCTACAATGAGCAGTTCTTC
CASSFLAAYNEQFF
>.|TRBV30|.|TRBJ1-2
TGTGCCTGGAGCGTATACCGGGCGCAAGGCTACACCTTC
CAWSVYRAQGYTF
>.|TRBV10-2|.|TRBJ2-7
TGCGCCAGCCAACGAGGGGGGAACTCCTACGAGCAGTACTTC
CASQRGGNSYEQYF
>.|TRBV13|TRBD2|TRBJ2-2
TGTGCCAGCAGCCCCAGGGGACTAGCGGGAGTTTCCGGGGAGCTGTTTTTT
CASSPRGLAGVSGELFF
>.|TRBV28|.|TRBJ1-2
TGTGCCAGCAGTTCACACCACAACCCCGATGGCTACACCTTC
CASSSHHNPDGYTF
>.|TRBV7-4|TRBD1|TRBJ1-5
TGTGCCAGCAGCGATCCCAGGGGGCAATTTAGCAATCAGCCCCAGCATTTT
CASSDPRGQFSNQPQHF
>.|TRBV7-3|TRBD2|TRBJ2-1
TGTGCCAGCAGCTCCCCGGGACTAGCTGGAAATGAGCAGTTCTTC
CASSSPGLAGNEQFF
>.|TRBV6-1|TRBD1|TRBJ2-1
TGTGCCAGCAGGCGGGGACAGGGAAGACTAGTTGAGCAGTTCTTC
CASRRGQGRLVEQFF
>.|TRBV7-8|TRBD1|TRBJ1-2
TGTGCCAGCAGCTTCCGACAGGGCTATGGCTACACCTTC
CASSFRQGYGYTF